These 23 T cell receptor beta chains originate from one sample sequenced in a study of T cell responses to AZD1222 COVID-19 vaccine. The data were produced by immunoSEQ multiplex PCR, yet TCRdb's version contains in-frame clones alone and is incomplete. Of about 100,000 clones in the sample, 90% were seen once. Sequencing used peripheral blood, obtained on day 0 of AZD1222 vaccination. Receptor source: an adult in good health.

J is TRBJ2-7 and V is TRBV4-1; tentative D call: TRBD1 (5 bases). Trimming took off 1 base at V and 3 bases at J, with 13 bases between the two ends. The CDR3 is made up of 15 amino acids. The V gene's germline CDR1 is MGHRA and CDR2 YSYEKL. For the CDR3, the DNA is TGCGCCAGCAGCCAAGTTTTAACAGGAGTCTACGAGCAGTACTTC. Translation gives CASSQVLTGVYEQYF.

This CDR3 reads CAWSVSGTGELFF. The DNA of the CDR3 is TGTGCCTGGAGTGTATCTGGCACCGGGGAGCTGTTTTTT. The chain couples TRBV30 to TRBJ2-2, with D unresolved. The V end was cut by 0 bases, the J end by 4 bases, with 6 bases between. This CDR3 is built from 13 residues. Germline CDR1 GTSNPN, CDR2 SVGIG (reference sequence).

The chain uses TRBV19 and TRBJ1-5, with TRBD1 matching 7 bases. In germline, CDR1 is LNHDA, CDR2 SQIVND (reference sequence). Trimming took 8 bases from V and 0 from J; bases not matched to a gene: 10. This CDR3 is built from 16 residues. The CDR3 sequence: CASHRGGRDSNQPQHF. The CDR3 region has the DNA TGTGCCAGTCACAGGGGAGGGCGAGATAGCAATCAGCCCCAGCATTTT.

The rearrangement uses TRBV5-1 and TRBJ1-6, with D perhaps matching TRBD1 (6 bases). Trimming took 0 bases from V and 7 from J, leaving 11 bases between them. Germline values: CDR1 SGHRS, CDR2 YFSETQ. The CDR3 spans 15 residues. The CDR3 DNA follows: TGCGCCAGCAGCTTGGGAGGGGGTGGCAATTCACCCCTCCACTTT. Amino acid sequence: CASSLGGGGNSPLHF.

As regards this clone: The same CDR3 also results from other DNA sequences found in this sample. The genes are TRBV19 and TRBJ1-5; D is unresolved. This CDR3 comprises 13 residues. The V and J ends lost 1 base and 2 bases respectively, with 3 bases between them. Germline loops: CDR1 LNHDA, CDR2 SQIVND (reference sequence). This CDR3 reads CASSIGGNQPQHF. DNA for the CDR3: TGTGCCAGTAGTATAGGGGGCAATCAGCCCCAGCATTTT.

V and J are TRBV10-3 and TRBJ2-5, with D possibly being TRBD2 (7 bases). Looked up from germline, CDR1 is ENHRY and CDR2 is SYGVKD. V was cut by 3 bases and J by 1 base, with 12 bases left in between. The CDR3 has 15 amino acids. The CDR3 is CAISEEGGGQETQYF. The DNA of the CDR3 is TGTGCCATCAGTGAAGAGGGGGGGGGCCAAGAGACCCAGTACTTC.

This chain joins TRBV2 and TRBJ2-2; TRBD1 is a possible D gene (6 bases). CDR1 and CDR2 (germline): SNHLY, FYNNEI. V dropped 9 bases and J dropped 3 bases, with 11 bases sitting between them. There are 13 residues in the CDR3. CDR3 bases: TGTGCCAGTTGGGGGCCGGACACCGGGGAGCTGTTTTTT. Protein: CASWGPDTGELFF.

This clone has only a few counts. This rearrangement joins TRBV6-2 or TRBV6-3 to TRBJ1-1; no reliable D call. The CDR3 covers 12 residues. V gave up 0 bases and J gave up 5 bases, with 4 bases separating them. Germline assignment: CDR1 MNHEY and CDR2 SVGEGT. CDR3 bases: TGTGCCAGCAGTTACTCGCCAACTGAAGCTTTCTTT. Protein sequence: CASSYSPTEAFF.

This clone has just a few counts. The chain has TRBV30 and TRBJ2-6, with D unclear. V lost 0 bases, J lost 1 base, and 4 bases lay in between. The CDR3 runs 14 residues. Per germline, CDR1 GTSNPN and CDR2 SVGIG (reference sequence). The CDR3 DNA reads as TGTGCCTGGAGTGTACATTCTGGGGCCAACGTCCTGACTTTC. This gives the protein CAWSVHSGANVLTF. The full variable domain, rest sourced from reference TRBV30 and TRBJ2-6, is SQTIHQWPATLVQPVGSPLSLECTVEGTSNPNLYWYRQAAGRGLQLLFYSVGIGQISSEVPQNLSASRPQDRQFILSSKKLLLSDSGFYLCAWSVHSGANVLTFGAGSRLTVL.

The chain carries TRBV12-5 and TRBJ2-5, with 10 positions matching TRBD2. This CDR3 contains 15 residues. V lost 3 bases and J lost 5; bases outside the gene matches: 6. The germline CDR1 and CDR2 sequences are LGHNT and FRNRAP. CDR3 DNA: TGTGCTAGTGGTTTTAGCGGGGGGACGGGGGAGACCCAGTACTTC. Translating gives CASGFSGGTGETQYF.

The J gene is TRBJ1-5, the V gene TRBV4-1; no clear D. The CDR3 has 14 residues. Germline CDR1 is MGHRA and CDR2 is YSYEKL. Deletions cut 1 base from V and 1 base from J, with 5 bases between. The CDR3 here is CASSQVGSNQPQHF. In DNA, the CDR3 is TGCGCCAGCAGCCAAGTTGGGAGCAATCAGCCCCAGCATTTT.

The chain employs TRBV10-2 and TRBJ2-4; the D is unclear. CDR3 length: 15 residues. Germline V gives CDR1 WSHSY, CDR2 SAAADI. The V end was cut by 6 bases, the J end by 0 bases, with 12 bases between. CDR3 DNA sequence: TGCGCCAGCAGGGATTTTAGATTAGCCAAAAACATTCAGTACTTC. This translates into CASRDFRLAKNIQYF.

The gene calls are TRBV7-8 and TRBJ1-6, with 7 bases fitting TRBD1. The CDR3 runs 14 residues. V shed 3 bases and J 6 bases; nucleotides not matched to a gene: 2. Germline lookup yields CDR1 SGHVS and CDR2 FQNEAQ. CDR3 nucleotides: TGTGCCAGCAGCTTCGGGACAGTTAATTCACCCCTCCACTTT. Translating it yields CASSFGTVNSPLHF.

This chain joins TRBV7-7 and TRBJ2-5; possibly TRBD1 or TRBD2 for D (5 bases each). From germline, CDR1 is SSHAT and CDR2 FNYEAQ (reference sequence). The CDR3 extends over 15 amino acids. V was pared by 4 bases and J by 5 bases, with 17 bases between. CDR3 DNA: TGTGCCAGCAGCTCTGGACGGGGCGGTGGGGAGACCCAGTACTTC. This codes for CASSSGRGGGETQYF.

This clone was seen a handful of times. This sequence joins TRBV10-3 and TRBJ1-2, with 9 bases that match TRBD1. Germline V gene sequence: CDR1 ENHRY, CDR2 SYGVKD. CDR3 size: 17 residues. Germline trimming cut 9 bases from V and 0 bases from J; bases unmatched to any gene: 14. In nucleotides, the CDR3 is TGTGCCATTCAACCGGGACAGGGCCCGATTACTAACTATGGCTACACCTTC. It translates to CAIQPGQGPITNYGYTF.

CDR3 nucleotide sequence: TGTGCCACCACCAGACAGGGCGGGAACTCACCCCTCCACTTT. Protein product: CATTRQGGNSPLHF. V and J are TRBV27 and TRBJ1-6; 7 bases match TRBD1. Germline V gene data show CDR1 as MNHEY and CDR2 as SMNVEV (reference sequence). V was clipped by 10 bases and J by 10 bases; unmatched bases: 13. CDR3 size: 14 residues.

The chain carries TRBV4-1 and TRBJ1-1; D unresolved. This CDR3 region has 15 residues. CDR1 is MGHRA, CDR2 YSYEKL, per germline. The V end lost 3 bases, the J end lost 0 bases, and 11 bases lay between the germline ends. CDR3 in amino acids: CASSQLGPMNTEAFF. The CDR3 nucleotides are TGCGCCAGCAGCCAGTTGGGCCCTATGAACACTGAAGCTTTCTTT.

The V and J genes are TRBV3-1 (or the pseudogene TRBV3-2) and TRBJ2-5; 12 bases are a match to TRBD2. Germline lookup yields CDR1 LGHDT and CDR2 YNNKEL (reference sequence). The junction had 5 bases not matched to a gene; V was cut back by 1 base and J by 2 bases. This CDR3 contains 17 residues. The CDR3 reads CASSQGKTSGGQETQYF. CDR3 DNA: TGTGCCAGCAGCCAAGGAAAGACTAGCGGGGGACAAGAGACCCAGTACTTC.

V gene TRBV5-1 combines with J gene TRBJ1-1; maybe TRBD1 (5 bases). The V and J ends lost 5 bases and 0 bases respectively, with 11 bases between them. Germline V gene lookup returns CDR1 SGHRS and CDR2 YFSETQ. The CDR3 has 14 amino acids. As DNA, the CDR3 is TGCGCCAGCAGGTCGGGGCGGATGAACACTGAAGCTTTCTTT. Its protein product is CASRSGRMNTEAFF.

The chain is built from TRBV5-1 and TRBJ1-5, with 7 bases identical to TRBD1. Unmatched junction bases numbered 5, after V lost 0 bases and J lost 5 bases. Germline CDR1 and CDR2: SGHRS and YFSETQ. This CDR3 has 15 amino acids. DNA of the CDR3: TGCGCCAGCAGCTTGGCGTCAGGGGGGGATCAGCCCCAGCATTTT. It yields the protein CASSLASGGDQPQHF.

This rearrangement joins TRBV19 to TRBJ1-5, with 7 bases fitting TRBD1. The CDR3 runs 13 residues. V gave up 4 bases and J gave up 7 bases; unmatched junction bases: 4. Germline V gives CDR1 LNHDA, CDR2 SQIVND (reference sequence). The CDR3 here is CASSRQGRQPQHF. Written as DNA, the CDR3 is TGTGCCAGTAGTAGACAGGGTAGGCAGCCCCAGCATTTT.

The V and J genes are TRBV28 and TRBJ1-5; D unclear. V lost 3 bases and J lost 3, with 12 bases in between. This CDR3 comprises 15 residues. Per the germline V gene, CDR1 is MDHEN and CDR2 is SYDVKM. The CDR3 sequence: CASSLEGRPNQPQHF. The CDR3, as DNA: TGTGCCAGCAGTTTGGAGGGCCGTCCCAATCAGCCCCAGCATTTT.

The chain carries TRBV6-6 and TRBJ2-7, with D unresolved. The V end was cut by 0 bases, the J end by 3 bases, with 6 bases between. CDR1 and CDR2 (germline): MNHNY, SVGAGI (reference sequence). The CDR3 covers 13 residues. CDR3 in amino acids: CASSYSGVYEQYF. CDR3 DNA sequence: TGTGCCAGCAGTTACTCGGGTGTCTACGAGCAGTACTTC.